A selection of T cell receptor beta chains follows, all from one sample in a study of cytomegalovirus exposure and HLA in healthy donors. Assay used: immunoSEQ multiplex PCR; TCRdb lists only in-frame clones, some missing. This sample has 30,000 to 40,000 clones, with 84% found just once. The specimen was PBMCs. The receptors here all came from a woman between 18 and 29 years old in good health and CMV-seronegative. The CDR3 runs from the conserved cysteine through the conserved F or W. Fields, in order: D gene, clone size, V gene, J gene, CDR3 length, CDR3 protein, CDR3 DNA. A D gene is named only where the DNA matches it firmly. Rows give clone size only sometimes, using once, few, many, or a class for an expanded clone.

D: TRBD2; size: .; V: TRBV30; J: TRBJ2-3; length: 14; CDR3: CAWRQAGVPDTQYF; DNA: TGTGCCTGGAGGCAAGCGGGAGTCCCAGATACGCAGTATTTT
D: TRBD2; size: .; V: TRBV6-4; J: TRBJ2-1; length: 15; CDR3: CASSDSSGAHNEQFF; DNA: TGTGCCAGCAGTGACTCCAGCGGGGCCCACAATGAGCAGTTCTTC
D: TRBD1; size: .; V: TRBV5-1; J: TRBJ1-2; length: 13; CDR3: CASSIGTGDGYTF; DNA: TGCGCCAGCAGCATCGGGACAGGGGATGGCTACACCTTC
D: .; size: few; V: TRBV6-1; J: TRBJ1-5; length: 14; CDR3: CASILEGGNQPQHF; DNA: TGTGCCAGCATATTAGAAGGGGGCAATCAGCCCCAGCATTTT
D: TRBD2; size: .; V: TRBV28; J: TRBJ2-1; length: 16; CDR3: CASSPRLAGAFNEQFF; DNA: TGTGCCAGCAGTCCCCGACTAGCGGGAGCGTTCAATGAGCAGTTCTTC
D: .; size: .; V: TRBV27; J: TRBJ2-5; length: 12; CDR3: CASSIPGETQYF; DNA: TGTGCCAGCAGCATACCAGGGGAGACCCAGTACTTC
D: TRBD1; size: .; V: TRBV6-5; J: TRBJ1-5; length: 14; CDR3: CASSSGTGNQPQHF; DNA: TGTGCCAGCAGTAGCGGGACAGGGAATCAGCCCCAGCATTTT
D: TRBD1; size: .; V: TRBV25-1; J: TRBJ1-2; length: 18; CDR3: CASSESLPRSGGPYGYTF; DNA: TGTGCCAGCAGTGAATCTCTACCGCGTTCAGGGGGCCCTTATGGCTACACCTTC
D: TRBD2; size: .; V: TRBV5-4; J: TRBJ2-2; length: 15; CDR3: CASSLGGRAYGELFF; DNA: TGTGCCAGCAGCTTGGGCGGGAGGGCGTACGGGGAGCTGTTTTTT
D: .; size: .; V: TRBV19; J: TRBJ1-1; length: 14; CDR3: CASSTSFMNTEAFF; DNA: TGTGCCAGTAGTACCAGTTTCATGAACACTGAAGCTTTCTTT
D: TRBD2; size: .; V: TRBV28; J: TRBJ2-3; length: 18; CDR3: CASSPAGAGVMDPDTQYF; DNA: TGTGCCAGCAGTCCTGCGGGAGCGGGGGTCATGGACCCAGATACGCAGTATTTT
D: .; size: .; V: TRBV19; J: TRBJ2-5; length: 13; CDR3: CASSITRGETQYF; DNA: TGTGCCAGTAGTATTACCCGAGGAGAGACCCAGTACTTC
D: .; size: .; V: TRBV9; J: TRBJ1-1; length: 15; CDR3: CASSPPSGADTEAFF; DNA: TGTGCCAGCAGCCCCCCCTCAGGGGCGGACACTGAAGCTTTCTTT
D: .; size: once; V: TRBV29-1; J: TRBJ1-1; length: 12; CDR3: CSVGPPGTEAFF; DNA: TGCAGCGTTGGCCCCCCCGGCACTGAAGCTTTCTTT
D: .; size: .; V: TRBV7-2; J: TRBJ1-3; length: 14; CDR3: CASSFTRTGNTIYF; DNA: TGTGCCAGCAGCTTCACAAGAACTGGAAACACCATATATTTT
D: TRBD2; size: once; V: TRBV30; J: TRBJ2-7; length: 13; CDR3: CACGTTDSYEQYF; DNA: TGTGCCTGCGGGACTACCGACTCCTACGAGCAGTACTTC
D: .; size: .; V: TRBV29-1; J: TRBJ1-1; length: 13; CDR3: CSLSLTVNTEAFF; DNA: TGCAGCCTAAGCTTGACTGTGAACACTGAAGCTTTCTTT
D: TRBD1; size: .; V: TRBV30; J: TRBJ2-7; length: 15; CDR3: CAWSVHRQGSYEQYF; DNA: TGTGCCTGGAGTGTACATCGACAGGGCTCCTACGAGCAGTACTTC
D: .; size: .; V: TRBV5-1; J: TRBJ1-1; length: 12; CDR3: CASSLGQVEAFF; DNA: TGCGCCAGCAGCTTGGGACAGGTTGAAGCTTTCTTT
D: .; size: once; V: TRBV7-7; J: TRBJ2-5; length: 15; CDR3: CASSPESGLLETQYF; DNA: TGTGCCAGCAGCCCTGAGTCAGGGTTATTGGAGACCCAGTACTTC
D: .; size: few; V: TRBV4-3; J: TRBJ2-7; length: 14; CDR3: CASSQVRGPYEQYF; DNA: TGCGCCAGCAGCCAAGTGCGGGGGCCCTACGAGCAGTACTTC
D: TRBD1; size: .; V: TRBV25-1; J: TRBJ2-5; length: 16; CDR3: CASSEGATGGSETQYF; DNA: TGTGCCAGCAGTGAGGGCGCGACAGGGGGATCAGAGACCCAGTACTTC
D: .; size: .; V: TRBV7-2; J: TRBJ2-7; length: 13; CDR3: CASSLEEVYEQYF; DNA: TGTGCCAGCAGCTTAGAGGAGGTATACGAGCAGTACTTC